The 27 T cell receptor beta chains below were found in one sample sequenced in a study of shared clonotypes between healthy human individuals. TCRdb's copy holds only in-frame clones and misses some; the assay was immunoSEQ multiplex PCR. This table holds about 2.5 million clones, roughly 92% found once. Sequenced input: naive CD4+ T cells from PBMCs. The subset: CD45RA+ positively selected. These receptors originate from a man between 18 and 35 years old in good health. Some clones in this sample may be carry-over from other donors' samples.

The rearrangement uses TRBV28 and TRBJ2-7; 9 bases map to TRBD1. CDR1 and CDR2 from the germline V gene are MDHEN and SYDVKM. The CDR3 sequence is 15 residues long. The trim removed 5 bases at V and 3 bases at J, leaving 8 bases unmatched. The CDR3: CASSGSRDRVYEQYF. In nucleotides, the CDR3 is TGTGCCAGCAGTGGCAGCCGGGACAGGGTCTACGAGCAGTACTTC.

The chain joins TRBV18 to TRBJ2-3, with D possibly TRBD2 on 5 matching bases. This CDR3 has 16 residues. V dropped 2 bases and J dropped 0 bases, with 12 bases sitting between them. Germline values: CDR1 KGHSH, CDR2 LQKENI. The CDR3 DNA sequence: TGTGCCAGCTCACCAGGAACAGCGGACAGCACAGATACGCAGTATTTT. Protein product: CASSPGTADSTDTQYF.

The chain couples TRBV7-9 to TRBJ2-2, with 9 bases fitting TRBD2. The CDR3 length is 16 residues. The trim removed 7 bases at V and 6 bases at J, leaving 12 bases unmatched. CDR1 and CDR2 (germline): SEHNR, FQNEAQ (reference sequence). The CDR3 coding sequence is TGTGCCAGCACCGTCGGGTTAGCGGGAGCTTCCGGGGAGCTGTTTTTT. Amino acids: CASTVGLAGASGELFF.

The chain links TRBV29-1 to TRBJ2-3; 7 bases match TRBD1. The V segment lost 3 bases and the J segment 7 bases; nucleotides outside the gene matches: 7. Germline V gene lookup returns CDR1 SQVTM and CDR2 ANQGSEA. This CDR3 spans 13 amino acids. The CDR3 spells CSVDHTGVYTQYF. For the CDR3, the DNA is TGCAGCGTTGATCACACAGGGGTGTATACGCAGTATTTT.

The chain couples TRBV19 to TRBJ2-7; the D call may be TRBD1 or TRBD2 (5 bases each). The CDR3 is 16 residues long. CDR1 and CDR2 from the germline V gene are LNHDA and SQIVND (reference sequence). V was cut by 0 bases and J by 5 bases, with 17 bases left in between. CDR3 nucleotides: TGTGCCAGTAGTATAGAGAGGGACCCTGGGAACCACGAGCAGTACTTC. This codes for CASSIERDPGNHEQYF.

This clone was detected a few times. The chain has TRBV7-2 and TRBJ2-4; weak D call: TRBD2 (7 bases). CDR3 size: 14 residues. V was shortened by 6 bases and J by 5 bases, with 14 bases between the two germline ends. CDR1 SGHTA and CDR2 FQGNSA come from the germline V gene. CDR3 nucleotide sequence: TGTGCCAGCAGTACCAGGGGAGGGGAAAACATTCAGTACTTC. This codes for CASSTRGGENIQYF.

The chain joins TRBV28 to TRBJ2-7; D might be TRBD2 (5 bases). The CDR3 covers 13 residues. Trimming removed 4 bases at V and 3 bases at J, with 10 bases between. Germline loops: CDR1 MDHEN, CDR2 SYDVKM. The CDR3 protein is CASSSPGFYEQYF. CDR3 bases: TGTGCCAGCAGTTCACCGGGGTTCTACGAGCAGTACTTC.

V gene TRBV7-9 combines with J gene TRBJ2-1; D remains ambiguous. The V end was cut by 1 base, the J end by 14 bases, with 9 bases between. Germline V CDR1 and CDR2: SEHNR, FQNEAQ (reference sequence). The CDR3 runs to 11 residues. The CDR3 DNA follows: TGTGCCAGCAGCTTAGGCCGACGGGAGTTCTTC. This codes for CASSLGRREFF.

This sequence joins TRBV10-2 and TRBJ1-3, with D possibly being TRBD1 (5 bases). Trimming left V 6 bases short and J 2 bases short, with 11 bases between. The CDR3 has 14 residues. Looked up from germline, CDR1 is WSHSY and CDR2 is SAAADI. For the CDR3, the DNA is TGCGCCAGCAGAGTGTGGGGCCCTGGAAACACCATATATTTT. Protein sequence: CASRVWGPGNTIYF.

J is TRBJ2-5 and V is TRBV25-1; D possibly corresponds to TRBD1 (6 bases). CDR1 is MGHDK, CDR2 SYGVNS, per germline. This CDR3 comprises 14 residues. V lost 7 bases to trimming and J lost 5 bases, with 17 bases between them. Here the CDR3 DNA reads TGTGCCAGCACATCCTCACGGACAGCTGAGACCCAGTACTTC. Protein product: CASTSSRTAETQYF.

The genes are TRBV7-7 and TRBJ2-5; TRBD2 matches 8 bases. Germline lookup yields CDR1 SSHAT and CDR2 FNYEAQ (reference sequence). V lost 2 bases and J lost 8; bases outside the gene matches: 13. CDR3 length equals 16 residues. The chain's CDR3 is CASSLNSGGPASTQYF. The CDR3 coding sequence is TGTGCCAGCAGCTTAAATTCGGGGGGGCCGGCAAGTACCCAGTACTTC.

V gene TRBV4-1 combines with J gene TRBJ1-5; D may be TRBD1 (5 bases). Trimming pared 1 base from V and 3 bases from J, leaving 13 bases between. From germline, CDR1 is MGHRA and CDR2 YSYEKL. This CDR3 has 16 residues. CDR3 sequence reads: CASSQVTGGYNQPQHF. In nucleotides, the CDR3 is TGCGCCAGCAGCCAAGTAACCGGGGGATACAATCAGCCCCAGCATTTT.

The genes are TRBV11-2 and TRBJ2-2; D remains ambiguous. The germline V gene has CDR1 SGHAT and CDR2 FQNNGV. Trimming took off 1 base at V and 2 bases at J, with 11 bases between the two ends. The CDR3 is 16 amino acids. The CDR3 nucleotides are TGTGCCAGCAGCTTAGGCCAGAGAATAAACACCGGGGAGCTGTTTTTT. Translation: CASSLGQRINTGELFF. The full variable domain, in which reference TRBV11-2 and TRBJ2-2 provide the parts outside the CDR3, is EAGVAQSPRYKIIEKRQSVAFWCNPISGHATLYWYQQILGQGPKLLIQFQNNGVVDDSQLPKDRFSAERLKGVDSTLKIQPAKLEDSAVYLCASSLGQRINTGELFFGEGSRLTVL.

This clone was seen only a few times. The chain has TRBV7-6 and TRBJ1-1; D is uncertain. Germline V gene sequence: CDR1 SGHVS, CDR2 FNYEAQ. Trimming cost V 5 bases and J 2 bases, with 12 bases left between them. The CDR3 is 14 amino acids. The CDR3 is CASSPDGPNTEAFF. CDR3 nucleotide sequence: TGTGCCAGCAGCCCGGACGGGCCTAACACTGAAGCTTTCTTT.

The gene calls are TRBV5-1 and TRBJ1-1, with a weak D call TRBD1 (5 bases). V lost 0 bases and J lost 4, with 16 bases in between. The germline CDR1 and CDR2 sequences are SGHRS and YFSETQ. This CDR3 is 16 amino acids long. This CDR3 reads CASSLGRRGGGTEAFF. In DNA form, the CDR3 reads TGCGCCAGCAGCTTGGGGCGAAGGGGAGGTGGCACTGAAGCTTTCTTT.

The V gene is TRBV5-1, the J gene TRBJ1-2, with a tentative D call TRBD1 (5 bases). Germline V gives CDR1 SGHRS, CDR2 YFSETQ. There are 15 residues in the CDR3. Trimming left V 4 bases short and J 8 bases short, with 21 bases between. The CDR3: CASSPLQSGGGGYTF. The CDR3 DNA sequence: TGCGCCAGCAGCCCACTGCAAAGTGGGGGTGGAGGCTACACCTTC.

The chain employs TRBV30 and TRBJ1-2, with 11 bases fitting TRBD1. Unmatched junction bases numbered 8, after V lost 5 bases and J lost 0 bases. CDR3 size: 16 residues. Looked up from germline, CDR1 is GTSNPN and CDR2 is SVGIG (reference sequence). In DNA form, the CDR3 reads TGTGCCTGGGATGGACAGGGGGCCGTGGCTAACTATGGCTACACCTTC. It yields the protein CAWDGQGAVANYGYTF. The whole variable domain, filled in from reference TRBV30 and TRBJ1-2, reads SQTIHQWPATLVQPVGSPLSLECTVEGTSNPNLYWYRQAAGRGLQLLFYSVGIGQISSEVPQNLSASRPQDRQFILSSKKLLLSDSGFYLCAWDGQGAVANYGYTFGSGTRLTVV.

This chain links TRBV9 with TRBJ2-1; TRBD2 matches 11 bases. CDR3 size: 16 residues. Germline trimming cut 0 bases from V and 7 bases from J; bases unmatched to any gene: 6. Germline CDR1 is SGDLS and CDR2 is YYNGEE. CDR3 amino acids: CASSVAPLAGVNEQFF. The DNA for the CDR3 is TGTGCCAGCAGCGTAGCTCCACTAGCGGGAGTGAATGAGCAGTTCTTC.

CDR3 bases: TGTGCCAGCAGTTTATCTCGGACAGTGGACACCGGGGAGCTGTTTTTT. As protein: CASSLSRTVDTGELFF. The chain combines TRBV27 with TRBJ2-2, with D perhaps TRBD1 (6 bases). The CDR3 contains 16 residues. The ends were cut back, 0 bases at V and 3 bases at J, with 11 bases in the middle. The V gene's germline CDR1 is MNHEY and CDR2 SMNVEV (reference sequence).

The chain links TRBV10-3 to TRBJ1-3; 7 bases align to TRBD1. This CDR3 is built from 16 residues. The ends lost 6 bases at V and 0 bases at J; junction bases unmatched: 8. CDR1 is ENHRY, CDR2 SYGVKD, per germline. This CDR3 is CAIRRDSIDSGNTIYF. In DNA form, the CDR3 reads TGTGCCATCAGAAGGGACAGCATCGACTCTGGAAACACCATATATTTT.

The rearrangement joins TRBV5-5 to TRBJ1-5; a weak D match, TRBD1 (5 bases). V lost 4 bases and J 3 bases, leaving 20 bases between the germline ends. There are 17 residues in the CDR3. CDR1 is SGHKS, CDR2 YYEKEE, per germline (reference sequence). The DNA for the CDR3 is TGTGCCAGCAGCCCCCAGACAGTGGGCCGTTCCAATCAGCCCCAGCATTTT. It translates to CASSPQTVGRSNQPQHF.

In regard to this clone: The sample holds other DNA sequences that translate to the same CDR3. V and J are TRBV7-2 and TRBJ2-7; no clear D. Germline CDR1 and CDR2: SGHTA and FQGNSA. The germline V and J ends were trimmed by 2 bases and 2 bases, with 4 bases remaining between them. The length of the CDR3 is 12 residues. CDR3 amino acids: CASSLLAYEQYF. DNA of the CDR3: TGTGCCAGCAGCTTACTGGCCTACGAGCAGTACTTC.

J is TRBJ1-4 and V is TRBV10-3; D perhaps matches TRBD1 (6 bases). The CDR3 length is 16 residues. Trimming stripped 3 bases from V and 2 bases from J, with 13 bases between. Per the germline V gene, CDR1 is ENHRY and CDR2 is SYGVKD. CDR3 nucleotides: TGTGCCATCAGTGACGCCAGGGGTTCGACTAATGAAAAACTGTTTTTT. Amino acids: CAISDARGSTNEKLFF.

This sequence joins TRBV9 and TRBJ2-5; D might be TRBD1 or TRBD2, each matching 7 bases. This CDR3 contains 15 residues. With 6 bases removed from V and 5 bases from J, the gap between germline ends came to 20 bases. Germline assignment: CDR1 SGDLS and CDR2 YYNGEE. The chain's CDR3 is CASTQGGGEGETQYF. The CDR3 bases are TGTGCCAGCACTCAGGGGGGAGGGGAAGGCGAGACCCAGTACTTC.

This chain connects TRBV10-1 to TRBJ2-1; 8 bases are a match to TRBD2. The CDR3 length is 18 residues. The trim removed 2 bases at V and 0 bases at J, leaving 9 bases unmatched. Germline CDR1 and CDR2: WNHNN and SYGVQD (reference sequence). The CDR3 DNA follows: TGCGCCAGCAGTGAGATGGCGGGGGGCCAGAGCTCCTACAATGAGCAGTTCTTC. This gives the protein CASSEMAGGQSSYNEQFF.

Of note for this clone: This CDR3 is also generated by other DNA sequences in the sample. In DNA form, the CDR3 reads TGTGCCAGCAGTTTTCGGTACAATGAGCAGTTCTTC. Its protein is CASSFRYNEQFF. The V call is TRBV28, the J call TRBJ2-1; unclear D gene. Germline V gene lookup returns CDR1 MDHEN and CDR2 SYDVKM. Trimming stripped 3 bases from V and 4 bases from J, with 4 bases between. CDR3 length equals 12 residues.

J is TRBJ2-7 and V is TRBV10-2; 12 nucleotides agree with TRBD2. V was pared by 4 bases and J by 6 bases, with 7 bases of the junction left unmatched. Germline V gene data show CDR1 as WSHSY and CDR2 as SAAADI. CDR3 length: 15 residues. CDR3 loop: CASSARTSGVSEQYF. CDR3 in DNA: TGCGCCAGCAGTGCCCGGACTAGCGGGGTCTCCGAGCAGTACTTC.